The T cell receptor (beta chain) under discussion was sequenced for a study of cytomegalovirus exposure and HLA in healthy donors. Study-wide background: In an early release, HLA-typed donors contributed roughly 85 million unique TCR sequences. General study points: HLA-A and HLA-B allele assignments for most subjects were reportedly predicted accurately using TCR beta sequences. Reported results showed that the classifier diagnosed cytomegalovirus status with high specificity and sensitivity. According to the study, roughly 160 TCR beta chains were cytomegalovirus-associated.

On this clone itself: Its antigen is not known.

13 Jbeta primers and 60 Vbeta primers were used for the PCR. Assay: immunoSEQ multiplex PCR; the TCRdb copy retains only in-frame clones and omits some. Of around 200,000 clones in the sample, 85% were seen once. There are 13 residues in the CDR3. In germline, CDR1 is GTSNPN, CDR2 SVGIG (reference sequence). Trimming took 1 base from V and 4 from J, leaving 10 bases between them. The chain links TRBV30 to TRBJ1-2; TRBD1 might be the D (6 bases). The sample consisted of PBMCs. This clonotype originated in a woman aged 45-65 years in good health and CMV-seronegative. CDR3 amino acids: CAWSDRAAYGYTF. The CDR3 bases are TGTGCCTGGAGTGACAGGGCAGCCTATGGCTACACCTTC.